This entry concerns a single T cell receptor (beta chain). Its antigen is unknown. Germline V gives CDR1 MGHRA, CDR2 YSYEKL. This CDR3 has 11 amino acids. The V end lost 4 bases, the J end lost 2 bases, and 3 bases lay between the germline ends. This sample stems from a study of cytomegalovirus exposure and HLA in healthy donors. Data came from immunoSEQ multiplex PCR; TCRdb stores just in-frame clones and leaves some out. The repertoire consists of under 130,000 clones, with 86% occurring once and the leading ten covering about 4%. Study-level points and caveats: Under in vitro conditions, three CMV-associated chains were confirmed as specific for CMV antigens.

The specimen was PBMCs. The receptor was derived from a woman between 18 and 29 years old in good health and CMV-seropositive. The chain employs TRBV4-1 and TRBJ2-7; D gene unclear. The CDR3 DNA is TGCGCCAGCAGCCTAACCTACGAGCAGTACTTC. Translation: CASSLTYEQYF.